Listed below are T cell receptor beta chains from one sample, sequenced in a study of CD8 T cells in ankylosing spondylitis. TCRdb reanalysed the 5' RACE reads using MiXCR and keeps one entry per CDR3 protein. The table has 380,000 or so distinct CDR3 sequences, 20% to 25% seen once; the top ten hold around 12%. Input material: blood, either unsorted or a sorted T cell fraction (not recorded which). The receptors stem from a male donor with ankylosing spondylitis or in good health (not recorded which). Both conserved end residues are part of each CDR3. The D gene is left open where the match is weak. Clone size, where shown, is once, few, many, or a class for clones that have expanded.

D: NA
V: TRBV4-1
J: TRBJ2-3
size: few
CDR3: CASSQGSQGGTDTQYF
DNA: TGCGCCAGCAGCCAAGGCTCACAGGGAGGAACAGATACGCAGTATTTT

D: TRBD1
V: TRBV11-2
J: TRBJ2-5
size: NA
CDR3: CASSIGTGGRETQYF
DNA: TGTGCCAGCAGCATAGGGACAGGGGGCAGAGAGACCCAGTACTTC

D: NA
V: TRBV6-1
J: TRBJ2-5
size: NA
CDR3: CASSEAGVFQETQYF
DNA: TGTGCCAGCAGTGAAGCGGGGGTGTTTCAAGAGACCCAGTACTTC

D: NA
V: TRBV12-3/TRBV12-4
J: TRBJ2-1
size: NA
CDR3: CASSFLGQGTYNEQFF
DNA: TGTGCCAGCAGTTTCCTGGGTCAGGGCACCTACAATGAGCAGTTCTTC

D: NA
V: TRBV28
J: TRBJ2-7
size: few
CDR3: CASAGYYEQYF
DNA: TGTGCCAGCGCGGGTTACTACGAGCAGTACTTC

D: TRBD2
V: TRBV7-3
J: TRBJ2-5
size: NA
CDR3: CASSLLQRGGLETQYF
DNA: TGTGCCAGCAGCTTATTACAGCGGGGGGGCTTGGAGACCCAGTACTTC

D: NA
V: TRBV4-1
J: TRBJ2-7
size: many
CDR3: CASGRSYEQYF
DNA: TGCGCCAGCGGAAGGTCCTACGAGCAGTACTTC

D: NA
V: TRBV10-3
J: TRBJ2-7
size: few
CDR3: CAISEYTYEQYF
DNA: TGTGCCATCAGTGAGTACACATACGAGCAGTACTTC

D: TRBD2
V: TRBV12-3/TRBV12-4
J: TRBJ2-1
size: NA
CDR3: CASSSRLAGGHNEQFF
DNA: TGTGCCAGCAGTAGCCGACTAGCGGGGGGCCACAATGAGCAGTTCTTC

D: NA
V: TRBV15
J: TRBJ2-4
size: NA
CDR3: CATSRTPPKAKNIQYF
DNA: TGTGCCACCAGCAGGACACCCCCGAAGGCCAAAAACATTCAGTACTTC

D: NA
V: TRBV5-6
J: TRBJ2-7
size: NA
CDR3: CASSLAGRDYEQYF
DNA: TGTGCCAGCAGCTTGGCAGGACGGGACTACGAGCAGTACTTC

D: NA
V: TRBV11-2
J: TRBJ2-5
size: few
CDR3: CASSFTEAQETQYF
DNA: TGTGCCAGCAGCTTTACAGAGGCCCAAGAGACCCAGTACTTC

D: NA
V: TRBV7-9
J: TRBJ2-2
size: NA
CDR3: CASSPRGYRELFF
DNA: TGTGCCAGCAGCCCTCGGGGGTACCGGGAGCTGTTTTTT

D: NA
V: TRBV2
J: TRBJ2-1
size: few
CDR3: CASRGRGNNEQFF
DNA: TGTGCCAGCAGGGGCAGGGGAAACAATGAGCAGTTCTTC

D: TRBD1
V: TRBV20-1
J: TRBJ2-7
size: NA
CDR3: CSARVYRGPKEGYEQYF
DNA: TGCAGTGCTAGAGTATACAGGGGGCCGAAAGAGGGTTACGAGCAGTACTTC

D: NA
V: TRBV10-3
J: TRBJ2-1
size: few
CDR3: CAIIGTDLGFSSYNEQFF
DNA: TGTGCCATCATCGGGACGGACCTGGGATTCAGCTCCTACAATGAGCAGTTCTTC

D: TRBD2
V: TRBV2
J: TRBJ2-1
size: NA
CDR3: CASRGGTYNEQFF
DNA: TGTGCCAGCCGGGGGGGTACCTACAATGAGCAGTTCTTC

D: TRBD1
V: TRBV7-9
J: TRBJ2-1
size: NA
CDR3: CASSTEDRVVNEQFF
DNA: TGTGCCAGCAGCACCGAGGACAGGGTAGTCAATGAGCAGTTCTTC

D: NA
V: TRBV12-3/TRBV12-4
J: TRBJ2-1
size: NA
CDR3: CASSPPGGRKSYNEQFF
DNA: TGTGCCAGCAGTCCCCCCGGGGGGCGGAAGTCCTACAATGAGCAGTTCTTC

D: NA
V: TRBV7-9
J: TRBJ2-7
size: NA
CDR3: CASSFPHGEQYF
DNA: TGTGCCAGCAGCTTTCCTCACGGGGAGCAGTACTTC

D: NA
V: TRBV7-9
J: TRBJ2-1
size: NA
CDR3: CASSSSNEQFF
DNA: TGTGCCAGCAGCTCTTCAAATGAGCAGTTCTTC

D: TRBD2
V: TRBV9
J: TRBJ2-7
size: few
CDR3: CASSVGGHEQYF
DNA: TGTGCCAGCAGCGTGGGAGGGCACGAGCAGTACTTC

D: NA
V: TRBV5-6
J: TRBJ2-5
size: few
CDR3: CASSLEATIKETQYF
DNA: TGTGCCAGCAGTCTGGAGGCGACAATAAAAGAGACCCAGTACTTC

D: NA
V: TRBV28
J: TRBJ1-2
size: NA
CDR3: CASSLSLSGRNYGYTF
DNA: TGTGCCAGCAGTTTAAGTTTGTCTGGGCGGAACTATGGCTACACCTTC

D: NA
V: TRBV7-2
J: TRBJ2-4
size: few
CDR3: CASSLGGTENIQYF
DNA: TGTGCCAGCAGCTTAGGCGGAACAGAAAACATTCAGTACTTC

D: NA
V: TRBV27
J: TRBJ2-7
size: NA
CDR3: CASSLSIQEPFYEQYF
DNA: TGTGCCAGCAGTTTATCGATACAGGAGCCCTTCTACGAGCAGTACTTC

D: NA
V: TRBV28
J: TRBJ2-1
size: NA
CDR3: CASSFLGHSPDYNEQFF
DNA: TGTGCCAGCAGTTTTTTAGGACACTCCCCCGACTACAATGAGCAGTTCTTC

D: NA
V: TRBV5-1
J: TRBJ2-1
size: NA
CDR3: CASSLELGRVKQFF
DNA: TGCGCCAGCAGCTTGGAATTAGGGCGAGTGAAGCAGTTCTTC

D: NA
V: TRBV7-9
J: TRBJ2-7
size: few
CDR3: CASSLEGQGLREQYF
DNA: TGTGCCAGCAGCTTAGAAGGTCAGGGATTGCGGGAGCAGTACTTC

D: NA
V: TRBV5-6
J: TRBJ2-2
size: few
CDR3: CASSNEITGTGELFF
DNA: TGTGCCAGCAGCAATGAGATTACCGGAACCGGGGAGCTGTTTTTT

D: TRBD2
V: TRBV6-5
J: TRBJ2-1
size: NA
CDR3: CASSYPTSGGAIEQFF
DNA: TGTGCCAGCAGTTACCCCACTAGCGGGGGGGCCATTGAGCAGTTCTTC